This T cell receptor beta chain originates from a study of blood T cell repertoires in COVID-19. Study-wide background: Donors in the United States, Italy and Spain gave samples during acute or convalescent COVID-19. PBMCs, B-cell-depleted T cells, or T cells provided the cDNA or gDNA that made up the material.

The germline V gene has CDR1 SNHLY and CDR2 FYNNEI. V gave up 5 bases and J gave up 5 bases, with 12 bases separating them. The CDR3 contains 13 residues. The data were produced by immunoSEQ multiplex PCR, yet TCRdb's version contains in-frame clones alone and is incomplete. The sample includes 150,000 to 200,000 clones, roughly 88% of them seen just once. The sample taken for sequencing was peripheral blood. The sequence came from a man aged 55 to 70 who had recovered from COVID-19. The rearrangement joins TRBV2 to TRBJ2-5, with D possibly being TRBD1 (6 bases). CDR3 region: CASSTGSPETQYF. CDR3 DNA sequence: TGTGCCAGCAGTACAGGGAGCCCGGAGACCCAGTACTTC. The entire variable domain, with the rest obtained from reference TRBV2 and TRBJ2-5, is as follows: EPEVTQTPSHQVTQMGQEVILRCVPISNHLYFYWYRQILGQKVEFLVSFYNNEISEKSEIFDDQFSVERPDGSNFTLKIRSTKLEDSAMYFCASSTGSPETQYFGPGTRLLVL.